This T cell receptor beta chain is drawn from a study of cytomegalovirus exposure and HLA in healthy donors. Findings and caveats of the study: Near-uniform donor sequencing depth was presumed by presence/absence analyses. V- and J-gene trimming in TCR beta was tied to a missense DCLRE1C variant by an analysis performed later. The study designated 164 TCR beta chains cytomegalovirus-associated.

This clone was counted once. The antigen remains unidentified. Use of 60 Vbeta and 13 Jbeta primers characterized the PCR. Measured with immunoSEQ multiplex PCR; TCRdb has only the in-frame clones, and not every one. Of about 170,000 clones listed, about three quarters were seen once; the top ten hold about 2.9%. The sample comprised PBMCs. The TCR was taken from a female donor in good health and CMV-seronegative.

The CDR3 here is CASSFTGANVLTF. CDR3 DNA: TGTGCCAGCAGCTTCACTGGGGCCAACGTCCTGACTTTC. The V and J genes are TRBV11-3 and TRBJ2-6; D is unclear. The CDR3 is 13 residues long. V lost 3 bases and J 2 bases, leaving 2 bases between the germline ends. Germline V lookup: CDR1 SGHNT, CDR2 YENEEA.